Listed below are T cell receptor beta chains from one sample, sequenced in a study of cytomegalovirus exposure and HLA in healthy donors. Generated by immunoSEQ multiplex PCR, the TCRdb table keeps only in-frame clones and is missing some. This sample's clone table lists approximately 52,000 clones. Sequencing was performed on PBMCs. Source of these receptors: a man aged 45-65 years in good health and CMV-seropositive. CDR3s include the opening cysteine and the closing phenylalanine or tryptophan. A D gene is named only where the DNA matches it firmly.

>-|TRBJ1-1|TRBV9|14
CASSARQMNTEAFF
TGTGCCAGCAGCGCTAGACAGATGAACACTGAAGCTTTCTTT
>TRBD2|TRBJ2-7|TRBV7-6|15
CASSLGLAGEREQYF
TGTGCCAGCAGCTTAGGGCTAGCGGGAGAGCGCGAGCAGTACTTC
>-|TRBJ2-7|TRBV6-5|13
CASSRTASYEQYF
TGTGCCAGTTCCAGGACAGCGTCCTACGAGCAGTACTTC
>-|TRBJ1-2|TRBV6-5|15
CASSYGSGGGYGYTF
TGTGCCAGCAGTTACGGGAGCGGGGGGGGTTATGGCTACACCTTC
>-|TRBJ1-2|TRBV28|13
CASTTGTLYGYTF
TGTGCCAGCACCACAGGGACACTCTATGGCTACACCTTC
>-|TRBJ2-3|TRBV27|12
CASSFRPDTQYF
TGTGCCAGCAGTTTCAGGCCAGATACGCAGTATTTT
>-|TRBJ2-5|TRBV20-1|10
CSASQETQYF
TGCAGTGCTTCACAAGAGACCCAGTACTTC
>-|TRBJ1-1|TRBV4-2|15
CASSQQGSGNTEAFF
TGTGCCAGCAGCCAACAGGGATCTGGGAACACTGAAGCTTTCTTT
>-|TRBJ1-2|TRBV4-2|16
CASSQVIRGRNYGYTF
TGTGCCAGCAGCCAAGTCATCAGGGGAAGAAACTATGGCTACACCTTC
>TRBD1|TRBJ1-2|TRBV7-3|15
CASSVTGGIGYGYTF
TGTGCCAGCAGCGTGACAGGGGGCATAGGGTATGGCTACACCTTC
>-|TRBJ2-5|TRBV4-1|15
CASTGKGPVQETQYF
TGCGCCAGCACAGGTAAGGGGCCCGTACAAGAGACCCAGTACTTC
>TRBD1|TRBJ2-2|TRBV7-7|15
CASSGDRGNTGELFF
TGTGCTAGCAGCGGGGACAGGGGTAACACCGGGGAGCTGTTTTTT
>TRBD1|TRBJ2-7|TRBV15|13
CATSPDRGYEQYF
TGTGCCACCAGCCCCGACAGGGGATACGAGCAGTACTTC
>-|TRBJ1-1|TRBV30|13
CAWSLQSGTEAFF
TGTGCCTGGAGTCTACAAAGCGGCACTGAAGCTTTCTTT
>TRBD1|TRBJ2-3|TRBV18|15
CASSQGQGRTDTQYF
TGTGCCAGCTCACAGGGACAGGGACGCACAGATACGCAGTATTTT
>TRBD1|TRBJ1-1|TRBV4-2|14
CASSQYTGGNAAFF
TGTGCCAGCAGCCAATACACAGGGGGCAACGCCGCTTTCTTT
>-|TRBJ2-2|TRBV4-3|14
CASSQDYPTGELFF
TGCGCCAGCAGCCAAGACTACCCCACCGGGGAGCTGTTTTTT
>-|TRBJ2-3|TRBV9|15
CASSVGGGCTDTQYF
TGTGCCAGCAGCGTAGGGGGGGGCTGCACAGATACGCAGTATTTT
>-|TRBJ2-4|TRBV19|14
CASSPGGIKNIQYF
TGTGCCAGTAGCCCAGGGGGGATAAAAAACATTCAGTACTTC
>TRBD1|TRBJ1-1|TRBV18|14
CASSPGQPNTEAFF
TGTGCCAGCTCTCCGGGACAGCCGAACACTGAAGCTTTCTTT
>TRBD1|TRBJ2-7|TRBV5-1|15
CASSPQTGATYEQYF
TGCGCCAGCAGCCCCCAGACAGGGGCTACCTACGAGCAGTACTTC
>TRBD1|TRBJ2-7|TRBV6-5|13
CASTGQGAGEQYF
TGTGCCAGCACGGGGCAGGGGGCGGGGGAGCAGTACTTC
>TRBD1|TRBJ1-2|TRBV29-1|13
CSVEGQGNYGYTF
TGCAGCGTTGAGGGACAGGGGAACTATGGCTACACCTTC
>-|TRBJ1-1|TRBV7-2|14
CASSLSWRNTEAFF
TGTGCCAGCAGCTTATCCTGGAGAAACACTGAAGCTTTCTTT
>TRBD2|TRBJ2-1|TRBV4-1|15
CASSQDSGMPNEQFF
TGCGCCAGCAGCCAAGACAGCGGGATGCCCAATGAGCAGTTCTTC
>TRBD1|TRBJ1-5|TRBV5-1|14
CASSLDRGSQPQHF
TGCGCCAGCAGCTTGGACAGGGGGTCCCAGCCCCAGCATTTT
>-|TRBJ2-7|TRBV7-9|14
CASSPTERVVEQYF
TGTGCCAGCAGCCCTACCGAGAGGGTAGTCGAGCAGTACTTC
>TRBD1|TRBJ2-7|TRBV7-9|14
CASSSTGSGNEQYF
TGTGCCAGCAGCTCGACAGGGTCCGGGAACGAGCAGTACTTC
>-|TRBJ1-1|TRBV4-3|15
CASSQEEGVNTEAFF
TGCGCCAGCAGCCAAGAGGAGGGAGTGAACACTGAAGCTTTCTTT
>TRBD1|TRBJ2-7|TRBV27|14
CASSRGQGAYEQYF
TGTGCCAGCAGCCGTGGACAGGGGGCATACGAGCAGTACTTC
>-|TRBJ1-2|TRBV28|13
CASSSSPSEGYTF
TGTGCCAGCAGTTCCTCCCCTTCGGAGGGCTACACCTTC
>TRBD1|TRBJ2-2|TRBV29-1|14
CSVEVDRVSGELFF
TGCAGCGTTGAAGTGGACAGGGTGTCCGGGGAGCTGTTTTTT
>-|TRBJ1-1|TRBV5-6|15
CASSEELGVGNEAFF
TGTGCCAGCAGCGAAGAATTGGGCGTAGGTAATGAAGCTTTCTTT
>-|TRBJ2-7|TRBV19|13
CASSTPPGSEQYF
TGTGCCAGTAGTACCCCCCCCGGGTCCGAGCAGTACTTC
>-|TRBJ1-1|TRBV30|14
CAWGSRGGNTEAFF
TGTGCCTGGGGTTCGAGGGGGGGGAACACTGAAGCTTTCTTT
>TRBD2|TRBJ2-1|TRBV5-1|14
CASTQREGLNEQFF
TGCGCCAGCACTCAGCGGGAGGGCCTAAATGAGCAGTTCTTC
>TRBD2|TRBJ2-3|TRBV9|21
CASSPPPGLAGAARRVNTQYF
TGTGCCAGCAGCCCCCCCCCAGGACTAGCGGGGGCCGCAAGGCGAGTGAATACGCAGTATTTT
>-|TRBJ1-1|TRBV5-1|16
CASSLAKGRENTEAFF
TGCGCCAGCAGCTTGGCCAAGGGGAGGGAGAACACTGAAGCTTTCTTT
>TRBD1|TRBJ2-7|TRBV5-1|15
CASSSTPGQGYEQYF
TGCGCCAGCAGCAGCACCCCCGGACAGGGCTACGAGCAGTACTTC
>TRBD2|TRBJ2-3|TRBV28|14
CASNVAGGPDTQYF
TGTGCCAGCAACGTAGCGGGAGGTCCAGATACGCAGTATTTT
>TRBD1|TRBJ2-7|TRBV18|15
CASSPDRGGSYEQYF
TGTGCCAGCTCACCGGACAGGGGAGGCTCCTACGAGCAGTACTTC
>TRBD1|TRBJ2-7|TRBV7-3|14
CASSPHQGAYEQYF
TGTGCCAGCAGCCCCCACCAGGGGGCCTACGAGCAGTACTTC